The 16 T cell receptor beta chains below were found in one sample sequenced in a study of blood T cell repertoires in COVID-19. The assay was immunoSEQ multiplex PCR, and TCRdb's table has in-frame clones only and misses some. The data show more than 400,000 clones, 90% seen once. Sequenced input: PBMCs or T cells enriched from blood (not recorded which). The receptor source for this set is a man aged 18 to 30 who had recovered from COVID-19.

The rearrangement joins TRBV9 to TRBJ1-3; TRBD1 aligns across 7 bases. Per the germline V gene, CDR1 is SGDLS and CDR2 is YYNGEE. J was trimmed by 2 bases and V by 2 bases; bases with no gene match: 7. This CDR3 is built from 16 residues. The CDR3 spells CASSVGTQGAGNTIYF. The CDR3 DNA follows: TGTGCCAGCAGCGTCGGAACCCAGGGGGCTGGAAACACCATATATTTT.

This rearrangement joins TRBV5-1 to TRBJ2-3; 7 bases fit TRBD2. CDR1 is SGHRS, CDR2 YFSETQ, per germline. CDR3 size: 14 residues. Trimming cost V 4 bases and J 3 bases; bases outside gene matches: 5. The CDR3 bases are TGCGCCAGCAGCCCCGGGGGGAAAACAGATACGCAGTATTTT. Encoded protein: CASSPGGKTDTQYF.

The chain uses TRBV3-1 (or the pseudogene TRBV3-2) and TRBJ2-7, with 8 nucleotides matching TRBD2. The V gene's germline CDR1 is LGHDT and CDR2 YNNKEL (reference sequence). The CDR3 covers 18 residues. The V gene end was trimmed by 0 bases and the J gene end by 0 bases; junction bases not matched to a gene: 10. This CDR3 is CASSQEKRAAGGSYEQYF. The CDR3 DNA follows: TGTGCCAGCAGCCAAGAGAAAAGGGCCGCGGGAGGCTCCTACGAGCAGTACTTC.

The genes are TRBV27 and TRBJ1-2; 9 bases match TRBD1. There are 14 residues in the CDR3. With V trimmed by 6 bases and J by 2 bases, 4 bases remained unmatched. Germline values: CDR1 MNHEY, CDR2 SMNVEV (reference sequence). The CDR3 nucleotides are TGTGCCAGCAGCAGGACAGGGGACAACTATGGCTACACCTTC. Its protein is CASSRTGDNYGYTF.

CDR3 in amino acids: CASSQGFEQKNTEAFF. In DNA form, the CDR3 reads TGCGCCAGCAGCCAAGGCTTTGAACAGAAGAACACTGAAGCTTTCTTT. J is TRBJ1-1 and V is TRBV4-1; D remains ambiguous. Germline assignment: CDR1 MGHRA and CDR2 YSYEKL. V was clipped by 1 base and J by 1 base, with 13 bases between them. The CDR3 has 16 amino acids.

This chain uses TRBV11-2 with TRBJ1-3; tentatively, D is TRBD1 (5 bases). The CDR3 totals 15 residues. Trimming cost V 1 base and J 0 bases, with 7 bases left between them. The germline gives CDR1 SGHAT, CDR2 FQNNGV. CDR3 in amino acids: CASSLGQFSGNTIYF. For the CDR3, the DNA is TGTGCCAGCAGCTTAGGACAGTTCTCTGGAAACACCATATATTTT.

Here the CDR3 DNA reads TGCGCCAGCAGCTCGGGGGACAGTGGGTACGAGCAGTACTTC. Protein product: CASSSGDSGYEQYF. V usage is TRBV5-1 and J usage is TRBJ2-7, with D tentatively TRBD1 (7 bases). V was cut by 3 bases and J by 4 bases, with 14 bases left in between. Germline CDR1 reads SGHRS; CDR2 reads YFSETQ. The CDR3 is 14 amino acids.

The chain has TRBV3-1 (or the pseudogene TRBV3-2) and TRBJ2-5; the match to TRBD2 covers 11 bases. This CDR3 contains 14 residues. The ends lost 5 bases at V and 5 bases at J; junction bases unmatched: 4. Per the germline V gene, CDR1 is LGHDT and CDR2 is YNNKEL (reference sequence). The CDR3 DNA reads TGTGCCAGCAGCTTAACTAGCGGGGGTGAGACCCAGTACTTC. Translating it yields CASSLTSGGETQYF.

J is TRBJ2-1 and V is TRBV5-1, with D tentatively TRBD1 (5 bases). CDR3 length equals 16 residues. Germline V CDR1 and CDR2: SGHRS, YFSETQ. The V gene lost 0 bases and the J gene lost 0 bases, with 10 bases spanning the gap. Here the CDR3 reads CASSLGVDSSYNEQFF. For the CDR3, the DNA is TGCGCCAGCAGCTTGGGCGTAGACAGCTCCTACAATGAGCAGTTCTTC.

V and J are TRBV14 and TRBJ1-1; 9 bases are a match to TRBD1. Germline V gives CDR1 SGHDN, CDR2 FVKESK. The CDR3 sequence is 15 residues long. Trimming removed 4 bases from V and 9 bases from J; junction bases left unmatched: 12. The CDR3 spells CASSLLRGGQGQAFF. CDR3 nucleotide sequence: TGTGCCAGCAGCCTACTCCGGGGGGGACAGGGTCAAGCTTTCTTT. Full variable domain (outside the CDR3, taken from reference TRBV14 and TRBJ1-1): EAGVTQFPSHSVIEKGQTVTLRCDPISGHDNLYWYRRVMGKEIKFLLHFVKESKQDESGMPNNRFLAERTGGTYSTLKVQPAELEDSGVYFCASSLLRGGQGQAFFGQGTRLTVV.

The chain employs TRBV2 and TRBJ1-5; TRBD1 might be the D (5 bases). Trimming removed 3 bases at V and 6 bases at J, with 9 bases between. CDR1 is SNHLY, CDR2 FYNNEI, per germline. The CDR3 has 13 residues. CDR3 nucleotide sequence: TGTGCCAGCAGTGACAGGGTTAGTCAGCCCCAGCATTTT. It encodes CASSDRVSQPQHF. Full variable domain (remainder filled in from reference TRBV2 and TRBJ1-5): EPEVTQTPSHQVTQMGQEVILRCVPISNHLYFYWYRQILGQKVEFLVSFYNNEISEKSEIFDDQFSVERPDGSNFTLKIRSTKLEDSAMYFCASSDRVSQPQHFGDGTRLSIL.

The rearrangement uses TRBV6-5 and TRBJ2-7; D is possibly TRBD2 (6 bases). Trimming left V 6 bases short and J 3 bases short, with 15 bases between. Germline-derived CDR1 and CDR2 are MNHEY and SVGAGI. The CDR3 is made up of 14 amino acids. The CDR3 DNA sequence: TGTGCCAGCAGGGTCGCCTATAGCGGCTACGAGCAGTACTTC. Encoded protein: CASRVAYSGYEQYF.

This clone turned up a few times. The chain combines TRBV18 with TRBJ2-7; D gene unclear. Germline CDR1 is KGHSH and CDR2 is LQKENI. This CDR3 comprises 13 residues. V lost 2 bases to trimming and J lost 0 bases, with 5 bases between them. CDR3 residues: CASSPGTSYEQYF. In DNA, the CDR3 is TGTGCCAGCTCACCAGGCACCTCCTACGAGCAGTACTTC.

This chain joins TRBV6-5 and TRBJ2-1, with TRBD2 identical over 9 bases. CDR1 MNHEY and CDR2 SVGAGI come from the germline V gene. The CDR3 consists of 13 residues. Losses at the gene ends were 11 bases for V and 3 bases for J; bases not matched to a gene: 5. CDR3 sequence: CAAAGGLYNEQFF. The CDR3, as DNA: TGTGCCGCAGCGGGAGGCCTCTACAATGAGCAGTTCTTC.

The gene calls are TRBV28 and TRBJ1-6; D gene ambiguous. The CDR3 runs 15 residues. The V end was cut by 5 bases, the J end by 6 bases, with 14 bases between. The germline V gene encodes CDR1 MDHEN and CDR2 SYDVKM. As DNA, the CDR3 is TGTGCCAGCAGTCCGCGTTGGGCCGGTAATTCACCCCTCCACTTT. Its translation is CASSPRWAGNSPLHF.

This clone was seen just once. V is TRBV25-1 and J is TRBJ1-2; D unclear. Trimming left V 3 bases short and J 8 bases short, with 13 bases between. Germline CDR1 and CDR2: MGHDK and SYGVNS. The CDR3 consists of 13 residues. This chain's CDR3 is CASSEASSVGYTF. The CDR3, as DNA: TGTGCCAGCAGTGAGGCCAGTTCTGTAGGCTACACCTTC.